This TCR beta chain was identified in a study of PD-L1 blockade in urothelial cancer. On the study more broadly: Men with urothelial cancer arising in the bladder made up most of the 29 patients.

The CDR3 is 13 residues long. Trimming cost V 4 bases and J 6 bases; bases outside gene matches: 3. The germline V gene has CDR1 KGHSH and CDR2 LQKENI. Details on this clone: Its antigen is unidentified.

Profiled with immunoSEQ multiplex PCR; TCRdb holds only in-frame clones, not every one. The table shows about 50,000 clones, with around 80% occurring only once. Whole-study results and caveats: Tumor-associated blood clones were expanded more by durable-benefit patients at 3 weeks.

The time point here: pretreatment peripheral blood. Each individual provided 1 to 8 samples (taken pretreatment and on-treatment). The rearrangement joins TRBV18 to TRBJ1-2, with 9 bases matching TRBD1. This sequence originates from a man in his 70s with urothelial cancer. The sequencing used PBMCs, collected around atezolizumab (anti-PD-L1) treatment. CDR3 amino acids: CASSQGQGNGYTF. CDR3 bases: TGTGCCAGCTCACAAGGACAGGGGAATGGCTACACCTTC.